This TCR beta chain stems from a study of T-cell memory formation after mild COVID-19. Findings and limits, study-wide: CM and EM subsets held most contracting CD4+ clones; EMRA held CD8+ ones.

TCRdb used MiXCR to reprocess the 5' RACE reads, holding one entry per CDR3 protein. The sample lists under 250,000 distinct CDR3 sequences, approximately 10% occurring once. After removal of 6 bases from V and 5 bases from J, the junction contained 6 bases not matched to a gene. This CDR3 contains 14 residues. Germline V CDR1 and CDR2: MNHNS, SASEGT. About this clonotype: What it binds is not known.

The specimen sequenced was PBMCs or a T cell subset sorted from them (not recorded which). The chain has TRBV6-1 and TRBJ2-3; 9 nucleotides align to TRBD1. This TCR was recovered from a man younger than 35 who had mild COVID-19 (a few samples of this study predate the infection). Cell type and time point are not known. The CDR3 coding sequence is TGTGCCAGCAGCCGGACAGGGGCGGGAGATACGCAGTATTTT. Translation gives CASSRTGAGDTQYF.